The clone carrying this T cell receptor beta chain turned up a few times. Its antigen is still unknown. A TCRbeta library incorporating unique molecular identifiers was prepared. TCRdb called the PCR reads again in MiXCR, with one record for every CDR3 protein. In the table there are about 980,000 distinct CDR3 sequences, about 26% of which are singletons. These data originate in a study of T-cell reconstitution after alpha-beta-depleted transplantation in children. Findings and caveats of the study: Some patients owed their high day-60 TCRbeta diversity to surviving recipient T cells and thymic progenitors. The main origin of T-cell counts and diversity one year after transplant was newly produced T cells. Two months or so post-transplant, alpha-beta T cells reportedly derived from several hundred expanded graft clones.

The receptor comes from a boy less than two years old who had a stem cell transplant for SCID, so the T cells may come from the graft donor. The specimen was PBMCs, mostly from graft donor cells, collected 360 days after TCRalphabeta/CD19-depleted stem cell transplant.

Here the CDR3 DNA reads TGTGCCAGCAGCCGTCGGGGGAGCTCCTACAATGAGCAGTTCTTC. This codes for CASSRRGSSYNEQFF. The rearrangement uses TRBV12-3 or TRBV12-4 and TRBJ2-1, with D perhaps matching TRBD2 (6 bases). The CDR3 runs to 15 residues. V was clipped by 6 bases and J by 0 bases, with 12 bases between them.